The text below deals with one T cell receptor (beta chain). These data are taken from a study of T cells in Graves' hyperthyroidism and ophthalmopathy. TCR beta CDR3 region amplification was performed from RNA transcripts. The HTBI primer set drove a first-round RT-PCR of the TCR CDR3. Using its own MiXCR run on the multiplex PCR reads, TCRdb lists one record per CDR3 protein. The sample contains a few hundred thousand distinct CDR3 sequences, about 20% of which appear only once. Sequenced material: blood. This sequence was found in a man in his thirties or forties with Graves' ophthalmopathy.

CDR3 sequence: CASSSSGIQETQYF. CDR3 sequence (DNA): TGTGCCAGCAGCTCAAGCGGGATCCAAGAGACCCAGTACTTC. The chain employs TRBV7-9 and TRBJ2-5; 7 positions match TRBD2. In germline, CDR1 is SEHNR, CDR2 FQNEAQ (reference sequence). This CDR3 comprises 14 residues. After removal of 4 bases from V and 1 base from J, the junction contained 3 bases not matched to a gene.